A selection of T cell receptor beta chains follows, all from one sample in a study of neurological immune-mediated disorders. MiXCR, applied by TCRdb to the 5' RACE reads, yields one record per CDR3 protein. This sample has roughly 65,000 distinct CDR3 sequences, with over 4% found just once. Material: PBMCs. The receptors derive from a human donor with multiple sclerosis. The donor label of this sample is uncertain. CDR3s include the opening cysteine and the closing phenylalanine or tryptophan. A D gene is named only where the DNA matches it firmly. Size values are once, few and many counts, or a class for expanded clones, and some rows have none.

D gene,V gene,clone size,J gene,CDR3 protein,CDR3 DNA
-,TRBV3-1,few,TRBJ2-1,CASSPRGSYNEQFF,TGTGCCAGCAGCCCTCGGGGGTCCTACAATGAGCAGTTCTTC
-,TRBV5-1,many,TRBJ2-1,CASSPWRAGLDEQFF,TGCGCCAGCAGCCCGTGGAGGGCTGGGTTGGATGAGCAGTTCTTC
TRBD1,TRBV10-3,many,TRBJ2-6,CAISDRGEVSGANVLTF,TGTGCCATCAGCGACAGGGGGGAAGTCTCTGGGGCCAACGTCCTGACTTTC
TRBD1,TRBV5-1,-,TRBJ1-1,CASSGRQGVTEAFF,TGCGCCAGCAGCGGCAGACAGGGTGTCACTGAAGCTTTCTTT
-,TRBV7-6,many,TRBJ1-1,CASSWGGGSTEAFF,TGTGCCAGCAGCTGGGGGGGGGGTAGTACTGAAGCTTTCTTT
TRBD1,TRBV5-1,many,TRBJ2-7,CASRVQGAREQYF,TGCGCCAGCAGAGTACAGGGGGCACGCGAGCAGTACTTC
-,TRBV20-1,many,TRBJ2-3,CSARDLRTVGEADTQYF,TGCAGTGCTAGAGATCTGCGGACAGTTGGGGAGGCAGATACGCAGTATTTT
-,TRBV4-1,many,TRBJ1-2,CASSQDMAGAVLVYGYTF,TGCGCCAGCAGCCAAGATATGGCAGGGGCCGTATTGGTGTATGGCTACACCTTC
-,TRBV7-6,many,TRBJ1-4,CASSLLGQPDEKLFF,TGTGCCAGCAGCTTATTGGGGCAGCCGGATGAAAAACTGTTTTTT
-,TRBV5-4,many,TRBJ2-3,CASSLGGTTDTQYF,TGTGCCAGCAGCTTGGGTGGGACCACAGATACGCAGTATTTT
-,TRBV12-3/TRBV12-4,many,TRBJ2-1,CASSRPGPGSGMQFF,TGTGCCAGCAGCCGTCCGGGACCCGGTTCGGGAATGCAGTTCTTC
-,TRBV5-1,many,TRBJ2-7,CASSLGPGVEQYF,TGCGCCAGCAGCTTGGGGCCAGGGGTTGAGCAGTACTTC
-,TRBV14,-,TRBJ1-2,CASSHGSTYGYTF,TGTGCCAGCAGCCATGGATCCACATATGGCTACACCTTC
-,TRBV3-1,-,TRBJ2-7,CASSQPAGEQYF,TGTGCCAGCAGCCAGCCGGCAGGAGAGCAGTACTTC
-,TRBV5-1,-,TRBJ2-3,CASSFRRAFSTDTQYF,TGCGCCAGCAGCTTTCGACGGGCTTTTAGCACAGATACGCAGTATTTT
TRBD1,TRBV5-1,many,TRBJ1-3,CASSLQGVGGNTIYF,TGCGCCAGCAGCTTGCAGGGGGTCGGTGGAAACACCATATATTTT
TRBD2,TRBV4-1,many,TRBJ2-5,CASSQDRSGGADHETQYF,TGCGCCAGCAGCCAAGATCGGTCGGGGGGGGCGGATCATGAGACCCAGTACTTC
-,TRBV9,many,TRBJ1-1,CASSSRGDTEAFF,TGTGCCAGCAGCTCGAGGGGGGACACTGAAGCTTTCTTT
TRBD2,TRBV10-3,many,TRBJ2-1,CAISGLAGDNEQFF,TGTGCCATCTCGGGACTAGCGGGCGACAATGAGCAGTTCTTC
-,TRBV12-3/TRBV12-4,many,TRBJ1-3,CASSNTGSSGNTIYF,TGTGCCAGCAGTAACACAGGGTCATCTGGAAACACCATATATTTT
TRBD1,TRBV20-1,many,TRBJ2-7,CSARDSWEGQGYEQYF,TGCAGTGCTAGAGATAGCTGGGAGGGACAGGGCTACGAGCAGTACTTC
TRBD1,TRBV5-1,many,TRBJ2-3,CASSPLGRTGLTDTQYF,TGCGCCAGCAGCCCGCTGGGTCGGACAGGGTTGACAGATACGCAGTATTTT
TRBD2,TRBV5-1,-,TRBJ2-3,CASSLDASGGTTDTQYF,TGCGCCAGCAGCTTGGATGCTAGCGGGGGGACCACAGATACGCAGTATTTT